This T cell receptor (beta chain) originates from a study of blood T cells in healthy people across ages. Broader study findings: Diversity of TCR beta per million T cells declined in a roughly linear way with age. Diversity estimated from one million T cells was considered an underestimate.

The CDR3 totals 15 residues. From germline, CDR1 is SGHAT and CDR2 FQNNGV. Trimming left V 0 bases short and J 5 bases short, with 13 bases between. A second PCR, run for about 7 to 12 cycles, used a sample-barcoded 5' primer plus a J-beta primer mix. TCRdb fed the 5' RACE reads into MiXCR, producing one record per CDR3 protein. The sample holds about 1,600,000 distinct CDR3 sequences, approximately 38% seen once. Remarks on this clonotype: The antigen is unknown.

Sequenced sample: blood. The chain couples TRBV11-2 to TRBJ2-5; possible D gene TRBD1, 5 bases. This TCR was sampled from a woman under 30 in good health. This chain's CDR3 is CASSLEASPGETQYF. Here the CDR3 DNA reads TGTGCCAGCAGCTTAGAGGCCTCCCCAGGGGAGACCCAGTACTTC. The whole variable domain, remainder taken from reference TRBV11-2 and TRBJ2-5, is EAGVAQSPRYKIIEKRQSVAFWCNPISGHATLYWYQQILGQGPKLLIQFQNNGVVDDSQLPKDRFSAERLKGVDSTLKIQPAKLEDSAVYLCASSLEASPGETQYFGPGTRLLVL.